Listed here is a single T cell receptor (beta chain). Its antigen is unidentified. Original methodology: Owing to the provision of junction-only sequences devoid of quality scores by immunoSEQ, filtering differed. Only in-frame clones appear in the TCRdb table, and some are missing; sequencing was by immunoSEQ multiplex PCR. The DNA gave D and trimming, while V, J and clone size come from that table. The repertoire holds 2 million to 3 million clones, under 95% seen once, with 0.36% in the top ten. This entry is derived from a study of shared clonotypes between healthy human individuals. Study-level information: The plates for each donor numbered three CD4 naive, three CD4 memory, two CD8 naive and one CD8 memory. Whole-study results and caveats: Only blood was sampled; tissue repertoires likely differ. Generation probability values for non-shared clonotypes were lower than those for clonotypes shared by all four donors.

V was shortened by 1 base and J by 4 bases, with 17 bases between the two germline ends. CDR1 and CDR2 (germline): LNHNV, YYDKDF (reference sequence). The CDR3 sequence is 16 residues long. This chain links TRBV15 with TRBJ2-7; either TRBD1 or TRBD2 may fit D (5 bases each). Sequencing used naive CD4+ T cells from PBMCs. This sample's subset: CD45RA+ positively selected. This sequence was found in a man between 18 and 29 years old in good health. Some clones in this sample may be carry-over from other donors' samples. This CDR3 reads CATSRGGIGQRYEQYF. The CDR3 DNA reads TGTGCCACCAGCAGAGGGGGGATCGGGCAGAGATACGAGCAGTACTTC.